Listed below are T cell receptor beta chains from one sample, sequenced in a study of blood T cell repertoires in COVID-19. Here immunoSEQ multiplex PCR was the method, and the copy in TCRdb shows in-frame clones only, minus some. Of approximately 210,000 clones in the sample, 88% were seen once. Specimen: peripheral blood. These receptors were taken from a man aged 35 to 55 with acute or convalescent COVID-19. The CDR3 runs from the conserved cysteine through the conserved F or W. D genes are given only for firm matches. Size is stated for part of the rows, as once, few or many counts, or as a class when the clone is expanded.

NA | TRBJ1-1 | NA | TRBV28 | TGTGCCAGCAGTTTATGGACTGGGAACACTGAAGCTTTCTTT | CASSLWTGNTEAFF
TRBD1 | TRBJ2-7 | NA | TRBV18 | TGTGCCAGCTCACGAAGTCCGGGGACAGGGGACCACGAGCAGTACTTC | CASSRSPGTGDHEQYF
NA | TRBJ1-1 | NA | TRBV10-1 | TGCGCCAGCAGTGAGAGGGACTTCCTTCTGAACACTGAAGCTTTCTTT | CASSERDFLLNTEAFF
TRBD2 | TRBJ2-1 | once | TRBV7-6 | TGTGCCAGCAGCCCCCGGACTAGCGGGGGGTCCTACAATGAGCAGTTCTTC | CASSPRTSGGSYNEQFF
TRBD1 | TRBJ2-1 | NA | TRBV7-9 | TGTGCCAGCAGCCCGACCGGGACAGGGGGTTCTCACTCCTACAATGAGCAGTTCTTC | CASSPTGTGGSHSYNEQFF
TRBD2 | TRBJ2-7 | NA | TRBV5-4 | TGTGCCAGCAGCTTGAAAGCGGGGGCCTACGAGCAGTACTTC | CASSLKAGAYEQYF
TRBD1 | TRBJ2-7 | NA | TRBV6-6 | TGTGCCAGCAGCGACAGGGGGGGTAGCTACGAGCAGTACTTC | CASSDRGGSYEQYF
NA | TRBJ2-6 | NA | TRBV5-8 | TGTGCCAGCAGGGGAGACAGGCTAGTCTCTGGGGCCAACGTCCTGACTTTC | CASRGDRLVSGANVLTF
NA | TRBJ1-1 | once | TRBV19 | TGTGCCAGTAGGAAACAGGCGGTCGCTTTCTTT | CASRKQAVAFF
NA | TRBJ2-1 | NA | TRBV30 | TGTGCCTGGGAAGGGGAATATGAGCAGTTCTTC | CAWEGEYEQFF
TRBD2 | TRBJ2-5 | NA | TRBV19 | TGTGCCAGTAGTACTACCGGGACTAGCGGGCCCCAAGAGACCCAGTACTTC | CASSTTGTSGPQETQYF
NA | TRBJ2-7 | NA | TRBV4-1 | TGCGCCAGCAGCCAAGGGGTAGCCACCTCCTACGAGCAGTACTTC | CASSQGVATSYEQYF
NA | TRBJ2-3 | NA | TRBV3-1/TRBV3-2 | TGTGCCAGCAGCCAAGTAGACATCACAGATACGCAGTATTTT | CASSQVDITDTQYF
NA | TRBJ1-6 | NA | TRBV18 | TGTGCCAGCTGCACACAGGATAATTCACCCCTCCACTTT | CASCTQDNSPLHF
TRBD1 | TRBJ2-2 | NA | TRBV13 | TGTGCCAGCAGCTTCTTCTCCGGGACAGGGGCCACCGGGGAGCTGTTTTTT | CASSFFSGTGATGELFF
TRBD2 | TRBJ2-3 | NA | TRBV5-1 | TGCGCCAGCAGCTTGCTCGGGAGGCGTACAGATACGCAGTATTTT | CASSLLGRRTDTQYF
TRBD2 | TRBJ2-5 | NA | TRBV27 | TGTGCCAGCAGTGCCCGACTAGCGGGAGGGCCGAAGACCCAGTACTTC | CASSARLAGGPKTQYF
TRBD2 | TRBJ2-7 | NA | TRBV5-1 | TGCGCCAGCAGCTTGGGACTAGCGGCCTCCTACGAGCAGTACTTC | CASSLGLAASYEQYF
TRBD2 | TRBJ2-2 | NA | TRBV3-1/TRBV3-2 | TGTGCCAGCAGCCAAGATGTCGGGGGGGCGCCTGGCGGGGAGCTGTTTTTT | CASSQDVGGAPGGELFF
TRBD2 | TRBJ2-7 | NA | TRBV11-2 | TGTGCCAGCAGCTTATTTGGGACTAGCGGGGCCTACGAGCAGTACTTC | CASSLFGTSGAYEQYF
TRBD1 | TRBJ1-6 | NA | TRBV6-1 | TGTGCCAGCAGTGCCACCGCAGGGGGCAGCCCCTATAATTCACCCCTCCACTTT | CASSATAGGSPYNSPLHF
TRBD1 | TRBJ2-7 | NA | TRBV12-3/TRBV12-4 | TGTGCCAGCAGCCCGACAGGGTATTACGAGCAGTACTTC | CASSPTGYYEQYF
NA | TRBJ2-7 | NA | TRBV21-1 | TGTGCCAGCAGCAAAGCGGGTCGGACTAGCGGGAGTACATTTTCCAAAGGATCCTACGAGCAGTACTTC | CASSKAGRTSGSTFSKGSYEQYF
NA | TRBJ1-1 | NA | TRBV18 | TGTGCCAGCTCACCTGGGAGGTTTGAAGCTTTCTTT | CASSPGRFEAFF